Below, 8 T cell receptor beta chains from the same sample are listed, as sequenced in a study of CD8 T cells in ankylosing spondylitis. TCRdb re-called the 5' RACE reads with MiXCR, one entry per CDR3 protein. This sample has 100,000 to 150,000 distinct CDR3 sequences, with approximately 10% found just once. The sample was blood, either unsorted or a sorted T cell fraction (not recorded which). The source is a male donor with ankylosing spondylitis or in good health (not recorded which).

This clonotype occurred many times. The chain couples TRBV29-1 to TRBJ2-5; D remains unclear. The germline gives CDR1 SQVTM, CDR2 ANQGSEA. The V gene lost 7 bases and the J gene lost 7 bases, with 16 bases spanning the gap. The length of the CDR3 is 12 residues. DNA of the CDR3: TGCAGCGCACAGACAAGTTCGAGGACCCAGTACTTC. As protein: CSAQTSSRTQYF.

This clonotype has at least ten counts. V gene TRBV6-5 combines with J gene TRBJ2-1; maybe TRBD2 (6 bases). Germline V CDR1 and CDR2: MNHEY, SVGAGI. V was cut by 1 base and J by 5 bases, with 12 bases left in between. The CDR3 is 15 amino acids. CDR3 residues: CASSYFREQNNEQFF. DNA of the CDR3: TGTGCCAGCAGTTACTTCCGGGAGCAGAACAATGAGCAGTTCTTC.

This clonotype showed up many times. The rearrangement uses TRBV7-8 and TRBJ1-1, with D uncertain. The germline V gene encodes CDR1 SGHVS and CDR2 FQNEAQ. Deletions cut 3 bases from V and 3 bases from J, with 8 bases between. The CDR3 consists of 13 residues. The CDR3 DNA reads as TGTGCCAGCAGCTTTCTTCGAGACACTGAAGCTTTCTTT. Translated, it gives CASSFLRDTEAFF.

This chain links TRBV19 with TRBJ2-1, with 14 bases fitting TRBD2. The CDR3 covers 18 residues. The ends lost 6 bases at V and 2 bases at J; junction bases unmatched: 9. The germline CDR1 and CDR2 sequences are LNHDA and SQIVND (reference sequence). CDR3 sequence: CASRPGLAGEGTYNEQFF. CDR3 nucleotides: TGTGCCAGTAGACCGGGACTAGCGGGAGAGGGGACCTACAATGAGCAGTTCTTC.

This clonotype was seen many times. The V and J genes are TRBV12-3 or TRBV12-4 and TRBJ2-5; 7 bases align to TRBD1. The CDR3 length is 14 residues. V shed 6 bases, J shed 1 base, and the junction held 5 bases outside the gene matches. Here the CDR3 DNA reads TGTGCCAGCAGCCTACAGGGGACCCAAGAGACCCAGTACTTC. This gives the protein CASSLQGTQETQYF.

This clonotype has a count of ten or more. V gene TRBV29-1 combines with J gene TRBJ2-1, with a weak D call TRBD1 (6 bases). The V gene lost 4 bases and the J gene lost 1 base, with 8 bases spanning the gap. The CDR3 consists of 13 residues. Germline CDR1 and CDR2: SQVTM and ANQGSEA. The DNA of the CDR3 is TGCAGCGTTGGACAGGAGTCCTACAATGAGCAGTTCTTC. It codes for CSVGQESYNEQFF.

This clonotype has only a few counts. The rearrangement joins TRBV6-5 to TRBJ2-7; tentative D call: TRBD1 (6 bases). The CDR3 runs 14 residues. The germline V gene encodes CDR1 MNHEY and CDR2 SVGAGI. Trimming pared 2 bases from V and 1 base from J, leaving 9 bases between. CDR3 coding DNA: TGTGCCAGCAGTTACGGTAGGGGGTCCTACGAGCAGTACTTC. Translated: CASSYGRGSYEQYF.

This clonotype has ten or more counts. This CDR3 is CASSFNPTYEQYF. CDR3 coding DNA: TGTGCCAGCAGTTTTAATCCAACCTACGAGCAGTACTTC. The V call is TRBV12-3 or TRBV12-4, the J call TRBJ2-7, with D hard to call. Deletions cut 3 bases from V and 2 bases from J, with 8 bases between. CDR3 length equals 13 residues.